The rows below give T cell receptor beta chains drawn from one sample of a study of cytomegalovirus exposure and HLA in healthy donors. Generated by immunoSEQ multiplex PCR, the TCRdb table keeps only in-frame clones and is missing some. The sample holds roughly 100,000 clones; around 80% are singletons and the top ten take around 5%. Sequencing was carried out using PBMCs. These receptors were collected from a man aged 25-45 years in good health and CMV-seropositive. The conserved cysteine and the conserved F or W are not part of the CDR3 here. D genes are given only for firm matches.

J gene: TRBJ2-7
V gene: TRBV7-2
D gene: TRBD1
CDR3 protein: ASSLDGTGYDEQY

J gene: TRBJ1-2
V gene: TRBV27
D gene: -
CDR3 protein: ASSSTGNYGYT

J gene: TRBJ1-1
V gene: TRBV10-3
D gene: TRBD1
CDR3 protein: ATRQGINTEAF

J gene: TRBJ1-2
V gene: TRBV5-1
D gene: -
CDR3 protein: ASSLDGVTDYGYT

J gene: TRBJ1-2
V gene: TRBV7-9
D gene: -
CDR3 protein: ASSPGQFYGYT

J gene: TRBJ1-4
V gene: TRBV4-1
D gene: -
CDR3 protein: ASSQDPEKLF

J gene: TRBJ1-2
V gene: TRBV5-4
D gene: TRBD1
CDR3 protein: ASSEQGAYGYT

J gene: TRBJ2-1
V gene: TRBV11-2
D gene: TRBD1
CDR3 protein: ASSLGGQGFIYNEQF

J gene: TRBJ1-1
V gene: TRBV10-3
D gene: TRBD1
CDR3 protein: AISDPTGLNTEAF

J gene: TRBJ1-1
V gene: TRBV7-3
D gene: -
CDR3 protein: ASSLGLTNTEAF

J gene: TRBJ2-1
V gene: TRBV5-1
D gene: -
CDR3 protein: ASSLGALSYNEQF

J gene: TRBJ1-5
V gene: TRBV6-1
D gene: -
CDR3 protein: ASSEVASGRGSRQPQH

J gene: TRBJ2-7
V gene: TRBV5-4
D gene: TRBD2
CDR3 protein: ASSDPGLTNYEQY

J gene: TRBJ2-3
V gene: TRBV10-3
D gene: TRBD2
CDR3 protein: AISHLSGSRSDTQY

J gene: TRBJ1-5
V gene: TRBV30
D gene: TRBD1
CDR3 protein: AWERTGVSNQPQH

J gene: TRBJ1-6
V gene: TRBV19
D gene: -
CDR3 protein: ASSPGDRYNSPLH

J gene: TRBJ2-3
V gene: TRBV5-3
D gene: -
CDR3 protein: ARSLDQGADTQY

J gene: TRBJ1-1
V gene: TRBV28
D gene: -
CDR3 protein: ASSLSLSWNTEAF

J gene: TRBJ2-7
V gene: TRBV27
D gene: -
CDR3 protein: ASSILGHEQY

J gene: TRBJ1-1
V gene: TRBV27
D gene: -
CDR3 protein: ASFPSRGYTEAF

J gene: TRBJ1-1
V gene: TRBV10-3
D gene: -
CDR3 protein: AISGSAGGTEAF

J gene: TRBJ1-2
V gene: TRBV28
D gene: -
CDR3 protein: ASSPNSYGYT

J gene: TRBJ2-3
V gene: TRBV4-3
D gene: -
CDR3 protein: ASSQGSAGRTDTQY